The 21 T cell receptor beta chains in this list originate from one sample, sequenced in a study of cytomegalovirus exposure and HLA in healthy donors. Primers: 60 Vbeta forward and 13 Jbeta reverse. Sequenced by immunoSEQ multiplex PCR; TCRdb stores in-frame clones only, minus some. The table counts 200,000 to 250,000 clones; roughly 0.98% lies in the top ten. The source material was PBMCs. The receptors were sampled from a woman aged 25-40 years in good health and CMV-seropositive.

This sequence joins TRBV2 and TRBJ2-1; D gene uncertain. The CDR3 has 11 residues. Germline CDR1 and CDR2: SNHLY and FYNNEI. Trimming cost V 6 bases and J 9 bases, with 9 bases left between them. The CDR3 sequence is CASRLETEQFF. The DNA of the CDR3 is TGTGCCAGCAGGTTGGAGACTGAGCAGTTCTTC. The variable domain in full, with the rest retrieved from reference TRBV2 and TRBJ2-1, is EPEVTQTPSHQVTQMGQEVILRCVPISNHLYFYWYRQILGQKVEFLVSFYNNEISEKSEIFDDQFSVERPDGSNFTLKIRSTKLEDSAMYFCASRLETEQFFGPGTRLTVL.

V is TRBV29-1 and J is TRBJ2-1, with 14 bases that match TRBD2. CDR1 SQVTM and CDR2 ANQGSEA come from the germline V gene. This CDR3 is built from 15 residues. J lost 8 bases, V lost 5 bases, and 8 bases had no gene match. The CDR3 DNA reads as TGCAGCGTTAAAGGGACTAGCGGGAGTTTCGATGAGCAGTTCTTC. Protein sequence: CSVKGTSGSFDEQFF.

The chain has TRBV6-5 and TRBJ2-1, with 10 bases that match TRBD1. This CDR3 has 14 amino acids. J lost 10 bases, V lost 6 bases, and 9 bases had no gene match. Germline V CDR1 and CDR2: MNHEY, SVGAGI. The chain's CDR3 is CASSQGQGHREQFF. The CDR3 DNA is TGTGCCAGCAGCCAGGGACAGGGGCACAGGGAGCAGTTCTTC.

The rearrangement joins TRBV6-5 to TRBJ1-3; D gene ambiguous. This CDR3 spans 13 amino acids. In germline, CDR1 is MNHEY, CDR2 SVGAGI. V was pared by 6 bases and J by 4 bases, with 10 bases between. This CDR3 is CASSLLRGNTIYF. CDR3 DNA: TGTGCCAGCAGCTTACTCCGGGGAAACACCATATATTTT.

This chain connects TRBV7-2 to TRBJ1-2; D is perhaps TRBD1 (5 bases). Germline values: CDR1 SGHTA, CDR2 FQGNSA. Trimming took 4 bases from V and 8 from J, leaving 17 bases between them. The CDR3 length is 14 residues. CDR3 DNA sequence: TGTGCCAGCAGCTCCCTGGGGCGCTTTTCAGGCTACACCTTC. Protein: CASSSLGRFSGYTF.

The chain links TRBV20-1 to TRBJ1-2; 7 bases are shared with TRBD1. The V gene's germline CDR1 is DFQATT and CDR2 SNEGSKA (reference sequence). V shed 4 bases and J 9 bases; nucleotides not matched to a gene: 5. CDR3 size: 11 residues. The CDR3 bases are TGCAGTGCTACCCGACAGGGAAGCTACACCTTC. The encoded protein is CSATRQGSYTF.

The chain couples TRBV10-3 to TRBJ2-7; no clear D. The CDR3 extends over 16 amino acids. CDR1 ENHRY and CDR2 SYGVKD come from the germline V gene. Trimming left V 6 bases short and J 0 bases short, with 18 bases between. The CDR3 sequence: CAIRELHEASSYEQYF. CDR3 sequence (DNA): TGTGCCATCAGAGAACTTCATGAGGCCTCCTCCTACGAGCAGTACTTC.

This rearrangement joins TRBV7-2 to TRBJ2-7; TRBD1 is a possible D gene (8 bases). This CDR3 is 16 amino acids long. V was cut by 1 base and J by 3 bases, with 16 bases left in between. The germline gives CDR1 SGHTA, CDR2 FQGNSA. CDR3 nucleotides: TGTGCCAGCAGCTTAGGGGGGGGGACAGGACTCTACGAGCAGTACTTC. Translating gives CASSLGGGTGLYEQYF.

The chain joins TRBV29-1 to TRBJ2-7, with D possibly being TRBD1 (6 bases). Germline V lookup: CDR1 SQVTM, CDR2 ANQGSEA. CDR3 length equals 13 residues. V lost 4 bases, J lost 1 base, and 11 bases lay in between. The CDR3 is CSVGRGESYEQYF. The DNA for the CDR3 is TGCAGCGTTGGCAGGGGAGAGTCCTACGAGCAGTACTTC.

This chain links TRBV4-1 with TRBJ1-5, with a possible D match to TRBD1 (6 bases). The germline V gene has CDR1 MGHRA and CDR2 YSYEKL. This CDR3 comprises 16 residues. The V end lost 3 bases, the J end lost 6 bases, and 18 bases lay between the germline ends. The CDR3 reads CASSQDSAQGSQPQHF. CDR3 in DNA: TGCGCCAGCAGCCAGGACAGCGCGCAAGGGAGTCAGCCCCAGCATTTT.

The rearrangement joins TRBV27 to TRBJ1-1; 9 bases align to TRBD1. The length of the CDR3 is 13 residues. Germline CDR1 is MNHEY and CDR2 is SMNVEV (reference sequence). V lost 10 bases to trimming and J lost 3 bases; unmatched junction nucleotides: 6. DNA for the CDR3: TGTGCCAAACCCGGGACAGGGCACACTGAAGCTTTCTTT. This sequence encodes CAKPGTGHTEAFF.

The chain uses TRBV5-4 and TRBJ1-1; possible D gene TRBD1, 6 bases. Germline V lookup: CDR1 SGHNT, CDR2 YYREEE (reference sequence). The CDR3 contains 13 residues. V was cut by 2 bases and J by 3 bases, with 8 bases left in between. The chain's CDR3 is CASSFSGDTEAFF. In DNA form, the CDR3 reads TGTGCCAGCAGCTTTTCAGGGGACACTGAAGCTTTCTTT.

J is TRBJ2-1 and V is TRBV5-1, with TRBD2 matching over 7 bases. CDR1 SGHRS and CDR2 YFSETQ come from the germline V gene. Trimming at V came to 1 base and at J to 9 bases, leaving 13 bases not matched to a gene. This CDR3 has 16 amino acids. CDR3 sequence (DNA): TGCGCCAGCAGCTTGAGTTTGGAAATGAGCGGGGCTGAGCAGTTCTTC. This sequence encodes CASSLSLEMSGAEQFF.

The chain has TRBV27 and TRBJ2-3; D call uncertain. Trimming cost V 0 bases and J 0 bases, with 4 bases left between them. Looked up from germline, CDR1 is MNHEY and CDR2 is SMNVEV (reference sequence). This CDR3 spans 14 amino acids. The CDR3 here is CASSLSTSTDTQYF. DNA of the CDR3: TGTGCCAGCAGTTTATCTACTAGCACAGATACGCAGTATTTT.

The chain joins TRBV2 to TRBJ1-6, with 9 positions matching TRBD1. From germline, CDR1 is SNHLY and CDR2 FYNNEI. V was clipped by 2 bases and J by 9 bases; unmatched bases: 5. The CDR3 is 15 residues long. The CDR3 DNA sequence: TGTGCCAGCAGTGAACGGACAGGGGCCCTTTCACCCCTCCACTTT. Translating it yields CASSERTGALSPLHF.

V and J are TRBV6-5 and TRBJ2-7; the D gene is possibly TRBD1 (5 bases). Germline lookup yields CDR1 MNHEY and CDR2 SVGAGI. There are 14 residues in the CDR3. The V end was cut by 5 bases, the J end by 2 bases, with 13 bases between. The CDR3 protein is CASSQQVVPYEQYF. CDR3 in DNA: TGTGCCAGCAGTCAACAGGTTGTCCCCTACGAGCAGTACTTC.

The chain joins TRBV5-1 to TRBJ2-1; the D is unclear. This CDR3 is built from 17 residues. Germline values: CDR1 SGHRS, CDR2 YFSETQ. The V and J ends lost 0 bases and 0 bases respectively, with 13 bases between them. As DNA, the CDR3 is TGCGCCAGCAGCTTGGCCCAGGCACCCCGCTCCTACAATGAGCAGTTCTTC. It specifies CASSLAQAPRSYNEQFF. Full variable domain (remainder filled in from reference TRBV5-1 and TRBJ2-1): KAGVTQTPRYLIKTRGQQVTLSCSPISGHRSVSWYQQTPGQGLQFLFEYFSETQRNKGNFPGRFSGRQFSNSRSEMNVSTLELGDSALYLCASSLAQAPRSYNEQFFGPGTRLTVL.

The chain is built from TRBV7-6 and TRBJ2-1; TRBD2 matches 9 bases. The CDR3 is 17 residues long. J was trimmed by 2 bases and V by 3 bases; bases with no gene match: 8. Germline assignment: CDR1 SGHVS and CDR2 FNYEAQ. CDR3: CASSLRSGGPTYNEQFF. The CDR3 nucleotides read TGTGCCAGCAGCTTGAGAAGCGGGGGGCCTACCTACAATGAGCAGTTCTTC.

V and J are TRBV4-2 and TRBJ1-2, with 7 bases that match TRBD1. The CDR3 runs to 15 residues. After removal of 0 bases from V and 8 bases from J, the junction contained 9 bases not matched to a gene. Germline CDR1 and CDR2: LGHNA and YNFKEQ. CDR3 residues: CASSQDPLVGGGYTF. DNA for the CDR3: TGTGCCAGCAGCCAAGATCCCCTCGTAGGGGGCGGCTACACCTTC.

The chain employs TRBV7-7 and TRBJ2-7; D may be TRBD1 (6 bases). Deletions cut 5 bases from V and 0 bases from J, with 11 bases between. The length of the CDR3 is 14 residues. CDR1 and CDR2 from the germline V gene are SSHAT and FNYEAQ (reference sequence). CDR3: CASSPGHASYEQYF. CDR3 in DNA: TGTGCCAGCAGCCCGGGACACGCCTCCTACGAGCAGTACTTC.

The chain has TRBV6-5 and TRBJ2-7, with 10 bases that match TRBD2. This CDR3 has 16 residues. With 2 bases clipped from V and 1 base from J, the junction kept 5 bases outside the gene matches. The germline V gene has CDR1 MNHEY and CDR2 SVGAGI. The CDR3 DNA sequence: TGTGCCAGCAGTTACCGGCTAGCGGGGGAGTCCTACGAGCAGTACTTC. This sequence encodes CASSYRLAGESYEQYF.